The 10 T cell receptor beta chains presented below share a single source sample, sequenced in a study of identical twins (TCRdb year 2016). Library construction relied on 5' RACE. Sequenced using an Illumina HiSeq 2000. The public reads were run again by TCRdb, first through fastp at Q25 and then through MiXCR, and only productive beta chains were kept. For every CDR3 protein sequence, its rows merge into one entry that carries the most common genes and DNA. The sample table lists hundreds of thousands of distinct CDR3 sequences, around 12% of them with a count of one. 1.5% to 2% of the sample is taken by the ten largest. In addition, the sample was reused for a study of yellow fever vaccine responses in identical twins.

Source material: PBMCs. The source is a woman aged 18-30 years in good health.

This clonotype came up a few times. This sequence joins TRBV18 and TRBJ2-1; 8 positions match TRBD2. Trimming removed 2 bases from V and 8 bases from J; junction bases left unmatched: 11. The CDR3 has 16 amino acids. CDR1 KGHSH and CDR2 LQKENI come from the germline V gene. The chain's CDR3 is CASSPVWSGGFDEQFF. The CDR3 region has the DNA TGTGCCAGCTCACCAGTTTGGAGCGGGGGTTTTGATGAGCAGTTCTTC.

The chain couples TRBV10-2 to TRBJ2-7, with D perhaps matching TRBD2 (5 bases). Germline V CDR1 and CDR2: WSHSY, SAAADI. The CDR3 has 14 residues. V lost 6 bases to trimming and J lost 0 bases, with 12 bases between them. The CDR3 region has the DNA TGCGCCAGCAGAGCTCTGGGGAGCTCCTACGAGCAGTACGTC. Protein product: CASRALGSSYEQYV.

The chain joins TRBV12-3 or TRBV12-4 to TRBJ2-1; 8 nucleotides agree with TRBD1. The trim removed 3 bases at V and 4 bases at J, leaving 5 bases unmatched. The CDR3 totals 15 residues. CDR3 in amino acids: CASSLSGQAYNEQFF. CDR3 DNA: TGTGCCAGCAGTTTGTCGGGACAGGCATACAATGAGCAGTTCTTC.

This clonotype has a handful of counts. The V gene is TRBV7-2, the J gene TRBJ2-3; 7 positions match TRBD2. The CDR3 extends over 14 amino acids. Germline loops: CDR1 SGHTA, CDR2 FQGNSA. The ends lost 3 bases at V and 2 bases at J; junction bases unmatched: 2. The CDR3, as DNA: TGTGCCAGCAGCTTCCGGGGGGACACAGATACGCAGTATTTT. As protein: CASSFRGDTDTQYF.

This clonotype was counted a few times. The chain is built from TRBV29-1 and TRBJ2-1; 9 nucleotides align to TRBD2. Germline CDR1 is SQVTM and CDR2 is ANQGSEA. The CDR3 has 16 amino acids. V shed 3 bases, J shed 8 bases, and the junction held 14 bases outside the gene matches. This CDR3 is CSVDGHSGGWRDEQFF. For the CDR3, the DNA is TGCAGCGTTGACGGTCATAGCGGGGGCTGGCGCGATGAGCAGTTCTTC.

This clonotype occurred a few times. V gene TRBV3-1 combines with J gene TRBJ2-1; 9 nucleotides agree with TRBD2. Germline V gene lookup returns CDR1 LGHDT and CDR2 YNNKEL (reference sequence). The CDR3 extends over 18 amino acids. Unmatched junction bases numbered 9, after V lost 1 base and J lost 2 bases. The CDR3 protein is CASSQGVAGGPPYNEQFF. CDR3 nucleotide sequence: TGTGCCAGCAGCCAAGGGGTGGCGGGAGGGCCCCCCTACAATGAGCAGTTCTTC.

This clonotype has more than one count but fewer than ten. CDR3 bases: TGTGCCAGCAGCTTGGGTTGGGGGACAGCGGATTATCAGCCCCAGCATTTT. Protein product: CASSLGWGTADYQPQHF. V gene TRBV7-9 combines with J gene TRBJ1-5; TRBD1 matches 7 bases. Germline values: CDR1 SEHNR, CDR2 FQNEAQ (reference sequence). V was pared by 3 bases and J by 5 bases, with 13 bases of the junction left unmatched. This CDR3 is built from 17 residues.

V usage is TRBV10-3 and J usage is TRBJ2-1; unclear D gene. The CDR3 sequence is 11 residues long. The V end lost 3 bases, the J end lost 8 bases, and 5 bases lay between the germline ends. Germline V CDR1 and CDR2: ENHRY, SYGVKD. The chain's CDR3 is CAISEAYEQFF. The CDR3 DNA reads as TGTGCCATCAGTGAAGCTTATGAGCAGTTCTTC.

The rearrangement uses TRBV29-1 and TRBJ2-7; the D gene could be TRBD1 or TRBD2 (5 bases each). CDR1 is SQVTM and CDR2 is ANQGSEA in the germline V gene. The V and J ends lost 5 bases and 12 bases respectively, with 17 bases between them. This CDR3 region has 11 residues. The CDR3: CSVSPGPDAYV. CDR3 DNA: TGCAGCGTTTCACCGGGACCCGACGCGTACGTC.

This clonotype was counted many times. V and J are TRBV6-5 and TRBJ1-1, with D unclear. V was clipped by 2 bases and J by 0 bases, with 13 bases between them. This CDR3 region has 16 residues. Per germline, CDR1 MNHEY and CDR2 SVGAGI. CDR3 loop: CASSYQAATVNTEAFF. CDR3 sequence (DNA): TGTGCCAGCAGTTACCAGGCAGCCACAGTGAACACTGAAGCTTTCTTT.